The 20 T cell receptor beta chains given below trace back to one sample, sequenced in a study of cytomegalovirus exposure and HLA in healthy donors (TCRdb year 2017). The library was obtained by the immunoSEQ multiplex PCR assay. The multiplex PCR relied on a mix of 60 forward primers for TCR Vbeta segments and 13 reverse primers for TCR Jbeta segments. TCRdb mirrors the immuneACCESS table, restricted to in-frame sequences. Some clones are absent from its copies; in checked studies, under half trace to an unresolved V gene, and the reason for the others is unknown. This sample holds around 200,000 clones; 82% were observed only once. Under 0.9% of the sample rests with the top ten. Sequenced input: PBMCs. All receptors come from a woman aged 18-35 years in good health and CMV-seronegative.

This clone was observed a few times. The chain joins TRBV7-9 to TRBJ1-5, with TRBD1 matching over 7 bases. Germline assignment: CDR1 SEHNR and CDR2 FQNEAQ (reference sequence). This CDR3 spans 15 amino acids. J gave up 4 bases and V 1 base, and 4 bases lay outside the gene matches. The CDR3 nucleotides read TGTGCCAGCAGCTTAGACGGGACAGATAATCAGCCCCAGCATTTT. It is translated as CASSLDGTDNQPQHF.

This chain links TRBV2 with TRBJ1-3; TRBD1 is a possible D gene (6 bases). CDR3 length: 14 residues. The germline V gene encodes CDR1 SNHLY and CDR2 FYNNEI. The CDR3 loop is CGGTLTLSGNTIYF. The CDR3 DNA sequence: TGTGGGGGGACACTTACCCTCTCTGGAAACACCATATATTTT.

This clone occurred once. The CDR3 DNA reads as TGTGCCAGCTCGCGCGGGACTAGCGAGTTATATGGGAGTGAGCAGTTCTTC. This encodes CASSRGTSELYGSEQFF. The genes are TRBV18 and TRBJ2-1; TRBD2 agrees at 10 bases. From germline, CDR1 is KGHSH and CDR2 LQKENI. The trim removed 6 bases at V and 9 bases at J, leaving 17 bases unmatched. The CDR3 runs to 17 residues.

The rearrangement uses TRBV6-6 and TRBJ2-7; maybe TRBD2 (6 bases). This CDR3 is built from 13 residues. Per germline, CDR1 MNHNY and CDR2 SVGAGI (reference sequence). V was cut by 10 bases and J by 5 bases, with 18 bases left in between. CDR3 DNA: TGTGCCAATTCGGAGGGAAATTACAACGAGCAGTACTTC. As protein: CANSEGNYNEQYF.

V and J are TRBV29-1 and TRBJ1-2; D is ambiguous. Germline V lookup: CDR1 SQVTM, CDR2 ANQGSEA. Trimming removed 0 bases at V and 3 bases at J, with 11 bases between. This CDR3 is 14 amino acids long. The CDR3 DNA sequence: TGCAGCGTTGAAGATCCTAACAGTCACTATGGCTACACCTTC. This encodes CSVEDPNSHYGYTF. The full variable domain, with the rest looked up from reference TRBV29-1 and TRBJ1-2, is SAVISQKPSRDICQRGTSLTIQCQVDSQVTMMFWYRQQPGQSLTLIATANQGSEATYESGFVIDKFPISRPNLTFSTLTVSNMSPEDSSIYLCSVEDPNSHYGYTFGSGTRLTVV.

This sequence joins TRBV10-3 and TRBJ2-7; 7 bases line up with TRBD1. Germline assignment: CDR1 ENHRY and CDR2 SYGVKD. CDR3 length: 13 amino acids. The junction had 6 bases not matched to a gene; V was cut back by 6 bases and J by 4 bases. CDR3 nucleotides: TGTGCCATCAGCTCACAGGGGTTATACGAGCAGTACTTC. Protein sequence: CAISSQGLYEQYF.

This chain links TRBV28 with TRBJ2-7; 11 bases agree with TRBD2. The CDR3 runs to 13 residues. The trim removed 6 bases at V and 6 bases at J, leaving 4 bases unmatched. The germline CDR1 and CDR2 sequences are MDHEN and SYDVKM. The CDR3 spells CASRRSGRGEQYF. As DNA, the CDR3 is TGTGCCAGCAGACGTAGCGGGAGGGGCGAGCAGTACTTC.

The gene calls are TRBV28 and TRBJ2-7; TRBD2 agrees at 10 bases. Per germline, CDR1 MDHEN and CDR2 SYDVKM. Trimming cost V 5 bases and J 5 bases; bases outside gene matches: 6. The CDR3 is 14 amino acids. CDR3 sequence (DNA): TGTGCCAGCAGTCCCCTAGCGGGAGTGAACGAGCAGTACTTC. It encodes CASSPLAGVNEQYF. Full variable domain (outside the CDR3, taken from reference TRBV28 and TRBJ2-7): DVKVTQSSRYLVKRTGEKVFLECVQDMDHENMFWYRQDPGLGLRLIYFSYDVKMKEKGDIPEGYSVSREKKERFSLILESASTNQTSMYLCASSPLAGVNEQYFGPGTRLTVT.

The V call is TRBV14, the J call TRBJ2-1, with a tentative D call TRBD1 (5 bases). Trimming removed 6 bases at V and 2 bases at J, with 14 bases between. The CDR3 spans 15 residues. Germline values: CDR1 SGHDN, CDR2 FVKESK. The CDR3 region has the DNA TGTGCCAGCAGTCTGGCAAGGGGTCCCTACAATGAGCAGTTCTTC. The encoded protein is CASSLARGPYNEQFF.

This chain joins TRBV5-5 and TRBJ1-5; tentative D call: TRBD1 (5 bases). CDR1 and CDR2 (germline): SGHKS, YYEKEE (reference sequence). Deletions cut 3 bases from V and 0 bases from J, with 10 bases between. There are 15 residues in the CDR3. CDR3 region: CASSSDRHSNQPQHF. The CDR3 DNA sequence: TGTGCCAGCAGCTCCGACAGACATAGCAATCAGCCCCAGCATTTT.

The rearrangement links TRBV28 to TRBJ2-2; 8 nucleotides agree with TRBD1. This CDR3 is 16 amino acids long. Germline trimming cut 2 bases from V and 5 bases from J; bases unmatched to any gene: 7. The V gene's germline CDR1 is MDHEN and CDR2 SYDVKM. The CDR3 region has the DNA TGTGCCAGCAGTTTAATGACAGGGGAAGTTACCGGGGAGCTGTTTTTT. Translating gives CASSLMTGEVTGELFF.

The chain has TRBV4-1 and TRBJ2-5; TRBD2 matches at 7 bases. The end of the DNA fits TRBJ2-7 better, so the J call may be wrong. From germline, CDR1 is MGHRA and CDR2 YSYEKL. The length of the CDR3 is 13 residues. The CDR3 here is CASSQAAGYEQYF. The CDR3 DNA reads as TGCGCCAGCAGCCAAGCAGCGGGGTACGAGCAGTACTTC.

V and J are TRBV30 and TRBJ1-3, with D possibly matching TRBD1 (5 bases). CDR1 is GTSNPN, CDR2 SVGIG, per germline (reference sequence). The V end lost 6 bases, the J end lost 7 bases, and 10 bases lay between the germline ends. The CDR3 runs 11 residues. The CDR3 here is CACTGGNTIYF. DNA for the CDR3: TGTGCCTGTACTGGGGGGAACACCATATATTTT.

CDR3 in amino acids: CATTPSGSNQPQHF. The CDR3 bases are TGTGCCACGACTCCCTCGGGGAGCAATCAGCCCCAGCATTTT. This sequence joins TRBV6-1 and TRBJ1-5; D is unresolved. Germline V CDR1 and CDR2: MNHNS, SASEGT. The V end was cut by 10 bases, the J end by 1 base, with 14 bases between. The CDR3 consists of 14 residues.

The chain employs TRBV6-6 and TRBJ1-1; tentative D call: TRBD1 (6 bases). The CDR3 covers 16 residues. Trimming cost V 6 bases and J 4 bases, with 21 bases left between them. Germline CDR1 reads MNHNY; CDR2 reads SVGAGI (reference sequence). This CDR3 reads CASRDSLIGVSTEAFF. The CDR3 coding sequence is TGTGCCAGCAGGGACAGTTTAATCGGTGTATCCACTGAAGCTTTCTTT.

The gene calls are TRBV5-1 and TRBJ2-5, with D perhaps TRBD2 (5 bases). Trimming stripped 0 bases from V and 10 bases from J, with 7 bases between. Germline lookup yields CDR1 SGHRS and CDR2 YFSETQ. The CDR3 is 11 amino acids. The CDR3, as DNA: TGCGCCAGCAGCTTGGCCGGGGACCAGTACTTC. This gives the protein CASSLAGDQYF.

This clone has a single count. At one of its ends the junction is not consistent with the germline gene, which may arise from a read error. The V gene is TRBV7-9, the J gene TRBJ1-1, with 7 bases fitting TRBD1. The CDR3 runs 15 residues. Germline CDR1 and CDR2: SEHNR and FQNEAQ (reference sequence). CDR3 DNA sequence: TGTTCCAGCAGCTTAGAGGGGGCGGGTGGCACTGAAGCTTTCTTT. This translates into CSSSLEGAGGTEAFF.

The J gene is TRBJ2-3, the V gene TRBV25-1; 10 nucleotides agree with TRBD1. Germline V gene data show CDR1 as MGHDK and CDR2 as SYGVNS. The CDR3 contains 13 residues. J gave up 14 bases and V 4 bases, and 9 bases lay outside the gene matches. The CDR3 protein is CASSATETGGRYF. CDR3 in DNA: TGTGCCAGCAGTGCTACGGAGACAGGGGGCCGGTATTTT.

CDR3 in amino acids: CSVRLQGNEKLFF. The CDR3 DNA reads as TGCAGCGTTCGCCTACAGGGGAATGAAAAACTGTTTTTT. The V gene is TRBV29-1, the J gene TRBJ1-4; 7 nucleotides line up with TRBD1. V was pared by 5 bases and J by 5 bases, with 5 bases of the junction left unmatched. The germline CDR1 and CDR2 sequences are SQVTM and ANQGSEA. This CDR3 comprises 13 residues.

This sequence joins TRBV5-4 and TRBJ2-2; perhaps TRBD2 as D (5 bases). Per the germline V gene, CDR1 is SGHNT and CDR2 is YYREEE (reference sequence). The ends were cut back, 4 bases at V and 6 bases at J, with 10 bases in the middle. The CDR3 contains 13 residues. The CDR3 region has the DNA TGTGCCAGCAGCGAAACAGCGGCCGGGGAGCTGTTTTTT. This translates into CASSETAAGELFF.